This is a list of T cell receptor beta chains from one sample in a study of T cell responses to AZD1222 COVID-19 vaccine. Data came from immunoSEQ multiplex PCR; TCRdb stores just in-frame clones and leaves some out. The table includes around 150,000 clones, approximately 90% detected once. Sequences were derived from peripheral blood, sampled 28 days after the second AZD1222 dose. The receptors here all came from an adult who received the AZD1222 COVID-19 vaccine. The CDR3 runs from the conserved cysteine through the conserved F or W. Clone size is not always given. Where it is, it says once, few, many or a class for expanded clones.

cdr3_aa: CASQSHNLGQPQHF; v_call: TRBV6-5; clone_size: .; j_call: TRBJ1-5
cdr3_aa: CASGLLATGELFF; v_call: TRBV12-3/TRBV12-4; clone_size: .; j_call: TRBJ2-2
cdr3_aa: CASSLETGSAEQYF; v_call: TRBV11-2; clone_size: .; j_call: TRBJ2-7
cdr3_aa: CASSQDRNSPYGYTF; v_call: TRBV4-3; clone_size: .; j_call: TRBJ1-2
cdr3_aa: CASSLEGGRSEKLFF; v_call: TRBV6-5; clone_size: .; j_call: TRBJ1-4
cdr3_aa: CSVGGGAEQFF; v_call: TRBV29-1; clone_size: .; j_call: TRBJ2-1
cdr3_aa: CASSPLARSHEQYF; v_call: TRBV18; clone_size: .; j_call: TRBJ2-7
cdr3_aa: CASSPLMVGYTF; v_call: TRBV7-9; clone_size: .; j_call: TRBJ1-2
cdr3_aa: CATSRDPTVNTGELFF; v_call: TRBV15; clone_size: few; j_call: TRBJ2-2
cdr3_aa: CASSFPGPGTQSF; v_call: TRBV12-3/TRBV12-4; clone_size: .; j_call: TRBJ1-2
cdr3_aa: CASSEYKNYGYTF; v_call: TRBV6-1; clone_size: .; j_call: TRBJ1-2
cdr3_aa: CASGQGASTEAFF; v_call: TRBV6-5; clone_size: .; j_call: TRBJ1-1
cdr3_aa: CASSSIGFRTNTEAFF; v_call: TRBV5-6; clone_size: .; j_call: TRBJ1-1
cdr3_aa: CASSYDRVGEQYF; v_call: TRBV6-5; clone_size: .; j_call: TRBJ2-7
cdr3_aa: CASSVVDIGTVNTEAFF; v_call: TRBV7-8; clone_size: .; j_call: TRBJ1-1
cdr3_aa: CASSLDSGGTEAFF; v_call: TRBV11-3; clone_size: .; j_call: TRBJ1-1
cdr3_aa: CASSLGHATKAFF; v_call: TRBV7-9; clone_size: .; j_call: TRBJ1-1
cdr3_aa: CASSVAGRYTGELFF; v_call: TRBV5-4; clone_size: .; j_call: TRBJ2-2
cdr3_aa: CASSLGQVGPWGYTF; v_call: TRBV3-1/TRBV3-2; clone_size: .; j_call: TRBJ1-2
cdr3_aa: CASSLGTVNQPQHF; v_call: TRBV5-6; clone_size: .; j_call: TRBJ1-5
cdr3_aa: CASSSPFADTQYF; v_call: TRBV5-6; clone_size: .; j_call: TRBJ2-3
cdr3_aa: CASSQEGHGLSNQPQHF; v_call: TRBV3-1/TRBV3-2; clone_size: .; j_call: TRBJ1-5
cdr3_aa: CATQFVVNEKLFF; v_call: TRBV6-5; clone_size: .; j_call: TRBJ1-4
cdr3_aa: CASSLVTTNYGYTF; v_call: TRBV5-1; clone_size: .; j_call: TRBJ1-2
cdr3_aa: CASSLVYGPTNTGELFF; v_call: TRBV5-1; clone_size: .; j_call: TRBJ2-2
cdr3_aa: CASSRWGGDTEAFF; v_call: TRBV19; clone_size: .; j_call: TRBJ1-1
cdr3_aa: CASSSGQNYGYTF; v_call: TRBV12-3/TRBV12-4; clone_size: .; j_call: TRBJ1-2
cdr3_aa: CASSSQGGAEAFF; v_call: TRBV18; clone_size: few; j_call: TRBJ1-1
cdr3_aa: CASSPGGAGTEAFF; v_call: TRBV18; clone_size: .; j_call: TRBJ1-1
cdr3_aa: CASSYSDRSYGYTF; v_call: TRBV6-5; clone_size: .; j_call: TRBJ1-2
cdr3_aa: CASSLGTANTEAFF; v_call: TRBV5-1; clone_size: .; j_call: TRBJ1-1
cdr3_aa: CSAQKGETQYF; v_call: TRBV20-1; clone_size: .; j_call: TRBJ2-5
cdr3_aa: CASSPDRVHEKLFF; v_call: TRBV11-2; clone_size: .; j_call: TRBJ1-4
cdr3_aa: CASSPFGRLESGANVLTF; v_call: TRBV18; clone_size: .; j_call: TRBJ2-6
cdr3_aa: CASSRVTQPQHF; v_call: TRBV2; clone_size: few; j_call: TRBJ1-5
cdr3_aa: CASSSGGPNEQFF; v_call: TRBV5-1; clone_size: once; j_call: TRBJ2-1
cdr3_aa: CASSADFELEQYF; v_call: TRBV6-2/TRBV6-3; clone_size: .; j_call: TRBJ2-7
cdr3_aa: CSVGGLSGNTIYF; v_call: TRBV29-1; clone_size: .; j_call: TRBJ1-3
cdr3_aa: CASSSIDSYEQYF; v_call: TRBV7-9; clone_size: .; j_call: TRBJ2-7
cdr3_aa: CASGAGTGELFF; v_call: TRBV12-3/TRBV12-4; clone_size: .; j_call: TRBJ2-2
cdr3_aa: CASSLGQVLTDTQYF; v_call: TRBV5-8; clone_size: .; j_call: TRBJ2-3
cdr3_aa: CASSSQPQHF; v_call: TRBV6-2/TRBV6-3; clone_size: .; j_call: TRBJ1-5
cdr3_aa: CASSAAGGSYGYTF; v_call: TRBV9; clone_size: .; j_call: TRBJ1-2
cdr3_aa: CSAVGGGGRTGELFF; v_call: TRBV29-1; clone_size: .; j_call: TRBJ2-2
cdr3_aa: CASSLAPARGTEAFF; v_call: TRBV7-9; clone_size: once; j_call: TRBJ1-1
cdr3_aa: CASSSNTEAFF; v_call: TRBV6-5; clone_size: .; j_call: TRBJ1-1
cdr3_aa: CASTHSYNSPLHF; v_call: TRBV6-5; clone_size: .; j_call: TRBJ1-6
cdr3_aa: CSASGRLSTDTQYF; v_call: TRBV20-1; clone_size: few; j_call: TRBJ2-3
cdr3_aa: CASSPTGHQPQHF; v_call: TRBV6-5; clone_size: few; j_call: TRBJ1-5
cdr3_aa: CASIYVPQHF; v_call: TRBV27; clone_size: .; j_call: TRBJ1-5